A selection of T cell receptor beta chains follows, all from one sample in a study of CD8 T cells in ankylosing spondylitis. TCRdb fed the 5' RACE reads into MiXCR, producing one record per CDR3 protein. The repertoire has roughly 220,000 distinct CDR3 sequences, about 16% of them found once; the top ten carry about 39%. Sequenced: blood, either unsorted or a sorted T cell fraction (not recorded which). The receptors come from a male donor with ankylosing spondylitis. CDR3s include the opening cysteine and the closing phenylalanine or tryptophan. D genes are given only for firm matches. Only some rows state a clone size, as once, few, many or a class for expanded clones.

>NA|TRBV6-4|TRBJ2-1|NA
TGTGCCAGCAGTGACCTCCCGTTGGCTGTTTGGTCATTCTTC
CASSDLPLAVWSFF
>NA|TRBV15|TRBJ1-4|NA
TGTGCCACCAGTAACAGGGTTGAGGGTGAAAAACTGTTTTTT
CATSNRVEGEKLFF
>NA|TRBV12-3/TRBV12-4|TRBJ2-2|NA
TGTGCCAGCAGGGAGTCCGTCGCGAACACCGGGGAGCTGTTTTTT
CASRESVANTGELFF
>NA|TRBV5-4|TRBJ2-1|few
TGTGCCAGCAGCTTGGCCGGCCAGCCCAGTTCCTACAATGAGCAGTTCTTC
CASSLAGQPSSYNEQFF
>NA|TRBV5-1|TRBJ2-7|NA
TGCGCCAGCAGCTTCTTGGGGGCACTTTACGAGCAGTACTTC
CASSFLGALYEQYF
>TRBD2|TRBV7-9|TRBJ2-3|many
TGTGCCAGCAGCTTGGGGACTAGCGGGGGAACAGATACGCAGTATTTT
CASSLGTSGGTDTQYF
>NA|TRBV7-2|TRBJ1-4|many
TGTGCCAGCAGCTTCCCCGACAGTGAAAAACTGTTTTTT
CASSFPDSEKLFF
>NA|TRBV4-1|TRBJ2-1|few
TGCGCCAGCAGCCAAGCCTCCGGGACTGGAGACAATGAGCAGTTCTTC
CASSQASGTGDNEQFF
>TRBD1|TRBV11-1|TRBJ2-5|NA
TGTGCCAGCAGCTTGGGACAGGGGGGTCCCGAAGAGACCCAGTACTTC
CASSLGQGGPEETQYF
>NA|TRBV7-2|TRBJ2-3|few
TGTGCCAGCAGCTTAAGTTCGGTGACTAGTGTAGATACGCAGTATTTT
CASSLSSVTSVDTQYF
>NA|TRBV11-2|TRBJ1-1|NA
TGTGCCAGCAGCTTAGAGCCGACAGCGACCACTGAAGCTTTCTTT
CASSLEPTATTEAFF
>TRBD2|TRBV27|TRBJ2-1|NA
TGTGCCAGCAGTTTGGGACTAGCGGATCTCAATGAGCAGTTCTTC
CASSLGLADLNEQFF
>NA|TRBV27|TRBJ2-2|NA
TGTGCCAGCACATCGAACACATACCGCCTAGTAACCGGGGAGCTGTTTTTT
CASTSNTYRLVTGELFF
>TRBD1|TRBV12-3/TRBV12-4|TRBJ1-3|few
TGTGCCAGCAGGGCTTGGACAGGGACTGGAAACACCATATATTTT
CASRAWTGTGNTIYF
>TRBD1|TRBV7-8|TRBJ1-2|NA
TGTGCCAGCAGCTTAGCGGGGGCGACAGGGAGATATGGCTACACCTTC
CASSLAGATGRYGYTF
>TRBD2|TRBV20-1|TRBJ2-1|few
TGCAGTGCTAGAGAAGAGCGGGAGGACTACTATGAGCAGTTCTTC
CSAREEREDYYEQFF
>NA|TRBV2|TRBJ2-7|many
TGTGCCAGCAGTGAGATAGGGTCCTTATCCTACGAGCAGTACTTC
CASSEIGSLSYEQYF
>TRBD2|TRBV28|TRBJ2-3|few
TGTGCCAGCAGTTTAATGGGATGGACTAGCGGGAGGGCCATGGATACGCAGTATTTT
CASSLMGWTSGRAMDTQYF
>TRBD1|TRBV4-1|TRBJ2-2|few
TGCGCCAGCAGACCCGGGGGACAGGGGGCGCGGGCCGGGGAGCTGTTTTTT
CASRPGGQGARAGELFF
>NA|TRBV19|TRBJ1-1|NA
TGTGCCAGTAGTAGCCCCACCCGCCTTGATGCTTTCTTT
CASSSPTRLDAFF
>NA|TRBV7-2|TRBJ2-7|few
TGTGCCAGCAGCTCACCGCCAGAATACGAGCAGTACTTC
CASSSPPEYEQYF
>TRBD2|TRBV7-2|TRBJ2-3|NA
TGTGCCAGCAGCTTAAAGCTAGCGGGGACTAGCACAGATACGCAGTATTTT
CASSLKLAGTSTDTQYF